Presented here are 31 T cell receptor beta chains from one specimen sequenced in a study of T-cell memory formation after mild COVID-19. Via MiXCR, TCRdb re-called the 5' RACE reads, giving one row per CDR3 protein. The sample shows 150,000 to 200,000 distinct CDR3 sequences, about 14% of them seen only once. Sequenced input: PBMCs or a T cell subset sorted from them (not recorded which). All receptors come from an adult woman who had mild COVID-19 (a few samples of this study predate the infection). Cell type and time point are not known.

This clonotype was recorded at least ten times. The genes are TRBV4-1 and TRBJ2-1; tentatively, D is TRBD1 or TRBD2 (5 bases each). The CDR3 is made up of 16 amino acids. From germline, CDR1 is MGHRA and CDR2 YSYEKL. V was clipped by 0 bases and J by 0 bases, with 9 bases between them. The chain's CDR3 is CASSQDWGSSYNEQFF. In DNA form, the CDR3 reads TGCGCCAGCAGCCAAGATTGGGGGAGCTCCTACAATGAGCAGTTCTTC.

This clonotype was seen only a few times. V usage is TRBV5-1 and J usage is TRBJ1-6; D might be TRBD1 (5 bases). The CDR3 consists of 17 residues. The germline V and J ends were trimmed by 0 bases and 8 bases, with 18 bases remaining between them. Germline V lookup: CDR1 SGHRS, CDR2 YFSETQ. CDR3 DNA: TGCGCCAGCAGCTTGGCAGTACCAGGGATTACGCATTCACCCCTCCACTTT. It yields the protein CASSLAVPGITHSPLHF.

The rearrangement links TRBV7-9 to TRBJ1-4, with D tentatively TRBD1 (5 bases). V was trimmed by 0 bases and J by 5 bases, leaving 10 bases between them. Germline CDR1 and CDR2: SEHNR and FQNEAQ (reference sequence). CDR3 length: 15 residues. The CDR3 loop reads CASSLAQGGNEKLFF. CDR3 in DNA: TGTGCCAGCAGCTTAGCGCAGGGCGGGAATGAAAAACTGTTTTTT.

This clonotype came up a few times. The chain recombines TRBV5-1 with TRBJ1-2; TRBD1 agrees at 8 bases. The CDR3 consists of 14 residues. Germline V gene data show CDR1 as SGHRS and CDR2 as YFSETQ. V was pared by 6 bases and J by 3 bases, with 7 bases of the junction left unmatched. The CDR3: CASTWTTGDYGYTF. The CDR3 bases are TGCGCCAGCACGTGGACGACAGGGGACTATGGCTACACCTTC. Using reference TRBV5-1 and TRBJ1-2 for the parts outside the CDR3, the full variable domain is KAGVTQTPRYLIKTRGQQVTLSCSPISGHRSVSWYQQTPGQGLQFLFEYFSETQRNKGNFPGRFSGRQFSNSRSEMNVSTLELGDSALYLCASTWTTGDYGYTFGSGTRLTVV.

The chain carries TRBV6-2 or TRBV6-3 and TRBJ2-2; D remains ambiguous. This CDR3 has 11 amino acids. Germline V gene data show CDR1 as MNHEY and CDR2 as SVGEGT. V gave up 8 bases and J gave up 4 bases, with 5 bases separating them. The CDR3 sequence: CASGSTGELFF. DNA for the CDR3: TGTGCCAGCGGATCCACCGGGGAGCTGTTTTTT.

The V gene is TRBV7-8, the J gene TRBJ1-2; 7 bases agree with TRBD1. CDR3 length equals 14 residues. Looked up from germline, CDR1 is SGHVS and CDR2 is FQNEAQ. The V gene end was trimmed by 5 bases and the J gene end by 8 bases; junction bases not matched to a gene: 11. The CDR3 DNA reads as TGTGCCAGCAGCCCCCGGACAGGCCGCGGAGGCTACACCTTC. It codes for CASSPRTGRGGYTF.

This clonotype came up many times. The chain combines TRBV7-9 with TRBJ2-7, with 9 positions matching TRBD1. V shed 5 bases, J shed 2 bases, and the junction held 4 bases outside the gene matches. CDR3 length: 14 residues. Germline loops: CDR1 SEHNR, CDR2 FQNEAQ (reference sequence). The CDR3 loop is CASSPRDRAYEQYF. CDR3 coding DNA: TGTGCCAGCAGCCCCCGGGACAGGGCCTACGAGCAGTACTTC.

The J gene is TRBJ2-1, the V gene TRBV7-2, with 9 bases matching TRBD2. V was pared by 2 bases and J by 8 bases, with 4 bases of the junction left unmatched. The CDR3 runs 14 residues. CDR1 is SGHTA, CDR2 FQGNSA, per germline. The CDR3 nucleotides read TGTGCCAGCAGCTTAATTTTAGCGGGGGATGAGCAGTTCTTC. Translated: CASSLILAGDEQFF.

The J gene is TRBJ2-1, the V gene TRBV29-1, with 7 bases identical to TRBD2. This CDR3 comprises 15 residues. Per germline, CDR1 SQVTM and CDR2 ANQGSEA. CDR3 DNA: TGCAGTCCCTCCCCGCGAGGAGTGGGGGGGGATGAGCAGTTCTTC. It is translated as CSPSPRGVGGDEQFF.

This clonotype was picked up many times. V gene TRBV27 combines with J gene TRBJ2-7; 7 positions match TRBD1. Losses at the gene ends were 1 base for V and 1 base for J; bases not matched to a gene: 1. Germline V lookup: CDR1 MNHEY, CDR2 SMNVEV (reference sequence). This CDR3 has 14 residues. This CDR3 is CASSLYRGSYEQYF. The CDR3 DNA reads TGTGCCAGCAGTTTATACAGGGGTTCCTACGAGCAGTACTTC.

The chain is built from TRBV6-2 or TRBV6-3 and TRBJ2-7; D is perhaps TRBD1 (5 bases). CDR3 length: 13 residues. CDR1 MNHEY and CDR2 SVGEGT come from the germline V gene. V dropped 2 bases and J dropped 3 bases, with 8 bases sitting between them. In nucleotides, the CDR3 is TGTGCCAGCAGTTACCCGACAGTCTACGAGCAGTACTTC. This codes for CASSYPTVYEQYF.

This clonotype has more than one count but fewer than ten. This rearrangement joins TRBV27 to TRBJ2-2; maybe TRBD1 (6 bases). The CDR3 totals 16 residues. V dropped 6 bases and J dropped 0 bases, with 14 bases sitting between them. Looked up from germline, CDR1 is MNHEY and CDR2 is SMNVEV (reference sequence). Written as DNA, the CDR3 is TGTGCCAGCAGACCCGGTGGACAGTCGAACACCGGGGAGCTGTTTTTT. Encoded protein: CASRPGGQSNTGELFF.

This clonotype turned up a few times. The chain combines TRBV19 with TRBJ1-5; unclear D gene. Germline V gene lookup returns CDR1 LNHDA and CDR2 SQIVND (reference sequence). V was shortened by 6 bases and J by 1 base, with 13 bases between the two germline ends. This CDR3 region has 15 residues. Here the CDR3 reads CASRPYGGSNQPQHF. CDR3 in DNA: TGTGCCAGTAGACCGTACGGAGGGAGCAATCAGCCCCAGCATTTT. Looking up the rest from reference TRBV19 and TRBJ1-5 gives the full variable domain: DGGITQSPKYLFRKEGQNVTLSCEQNLNHDAMYWYRQDPGQGLRLIYYSQIVNDFQKGDIAEGYSVSREKKESFPLTVTSAQKNPTAFYLCASRPYGGSNQPQHFGDGTRLSIL.

This clonotype showed up just a few times. The rearrangement links TRBV4-2 to TRBJ2-5; D gene uncertain. Germline lookup yields CDR1 LGHNA and CDR2 YNFKEQ. V was clipped by 5 bases and J by 4 bases, with 11 bases between them. The CDR3 spans 13 residues. The chain's CDR3 is CASSEITGETQYF. CDR3 bases: TGTGCCAGCAGCGAGATTACGGGAGAGACCCAGTACTTC.

This rearrangement joins TRBV4-2 to TRBJ2-7; possibly TRBD1 for D (6 bases). Trimming removed 0 bases at V and 2 bases at J, with 14 bases between. Germline V CDR1 and CDR2: LGHNA, YNFKEQ. The CDR3 is 16 amino acids. The CDR3 here is CASSQESTGPTYEQYF. The CDR3 bases are TGTGCCAGCAGCCAAGAGAGCACAGGGCCTACCTACGAGCAGTACTTC.

The table lists this clonotype with a few counts. The chain recombines TRBV11-2 with TRBJ1-2; maybe TRBD1 (5 bases). The CDR3 has 15 amino acids. The germline V and J ends were trimmed by 0 bases and 0 bases, with 8 bases remaining between them. Per germline, CDR1 SGHAT and CDR2 FQNNGV. The CDR3 DNA reads TGTGCCAGCAGCTTAGAACCGGGACCTAACTATGGCTACACCTTC. Translation gives CASSLEPGPNYGYTF.

The rearrangement joins TRBV5-1 to TRBJ2-1; 7 bases line up with TRBD1. Germline loops: CDR1 SGHRS, CDR2 YFSETQ. The CDR3 totals 16 residues. The junction had 7 bases not matched to a gene; V was cut back by 0 bases and J by 4 bases. The CDR3 DNA reads as TGCGCCAGCAGCTTGGGAGATGGACAGGCGTACAATGAGCAGTTCTTC. This sequence encodes CASSLGDGQAYNEQFF.

This clonotype was recorded many times. The chain links TRBV29-1 to TRBJ1-1; D is undetermined. Germline CDR1 and CDR2: SQVTM and ANQGSEA. CDR3 length: 11 amino acids. V lost 8 bases to trimming and J lost 3 bases, with 10 bases between them. The CDR3: CSPGGYTEAFF. CDR3 coding DNA: TGCAGCCCGGGTGGTTACACTGAAGCTTTCTTT.

This clonotype came up a few times. V is TRBV6-5 and J is TRBJ2-7; 8 bases line up with TRBD2. The J segment lost 3 bases and the V segment lost 6 bases, leaving 13 bases of the junction unmatched. This CDR3 has 16 residues. The germline CDR1 and CDR2 sequences are MNHEY and SVGAGI. The CDR3 DNA follows: TGTGCCAGCAGCCTGACACCAAGCGGGAGAAGCTACGAGCAGTACTTC. It yields the protein CASSLTPSGRSYEQYF.

This clonotype appeared a few times. The chain recombines TRBV20-1 with TRBJ2-3, with TRBD2 matching 14 bases. J lost 7 bases, V lost 2 bases, and 14 bases had no gene match. This CDR3 is built from 18 residues. Germline CDR1 and CDR2: DFQATT and SNEGSKA (reference sequence). The CDR3 is CSARYNGLAGGSRHTQYF. In DNA form, the CDR3 reads TGCAGTGCTAGATATAATGGACTAGCGGGGGGATCACGGCATACGCAGTATTTT.

The chain recombines TRBV6-6 with TRBJ2-1; 12 nucleotides align to TRBD2. Germline assignment: CDR1 MNHNY and CDR2 SVGAGI (reference sequence). This CDR3 is built from 16 residues. V trimming: 5 bases; J trimming: 3 bases; junction bases outside the gene matches: 5. CDR3 residues: CASSLAGGRRYNEQFF. The CDR3 DNA reads as TGTGCCAGCAGTCTAGCGGGGGGGCGGCGCTACAATGAGCAGTTCTTC.

V is TRBV6-5 and J is TRBJ2-1; 10 bases fit TRBD2. Trimming removed 6 bases from V and 10 bases from J; junction bases left unmatched: 9. CDR3 length: 14 amino acids. The germline V gene has CDR1 MNHEY and CDR2 SVGAGI. The CDR3: CASSQSGRAGEQFF. The CDR3 region has the DNA TGTGCCAGCAGCCAAAGCGGGAGGGCCGGCGAGCAGTTCTTC.

The J gene is TRBJ2-3, the V gene TRBV21-1. TRBV21-1 is described as a pseudogene. This CDR3 is 15 amino acids long. Here the CDR3 DNA reads TGTGCCAGCAGCAAAGTATGGGGAAGCACAGATACGCAGTATTTT. Protein sequence: CASSKVWGSTDTQYF.

This clonotype has just a few counts. The chain employs TRBV15 and TRBJ1-4; TRBD1 agrees at 7 bases. The CDR3 covers 15 residues. The germline gives CDR1 LNHNV, CDR2 YYDKDF (reference sequence). V gave up 5 bases and J gave up 4 bases; unmatched junction bases: 7. The CDR3 protein is CATSGRGQLNEKLFF. CDR3 in DNA: TGTGCCACCAGCGGGCGGGGACAGCTTAATGAAAAACTGTTTTTT.

The chain is built from TRBV2 and TRBJ2-2; D is tentatively TRBD1 or TRBD2 (5 bases each). Per the germline V gene, CDR1 is SNHLY and CDR2 is FYNNEI. V lost 7 bases to trimming and J lost 6 bases, with 18 bases between them. The CDR3 is 15 amino acids. CDR3 nucleotides: TGTGCCAGCAAAGAGGAAGGGGTGGGACCCGGGGAGCTGTTTTTT. Protein: CASKEEGVGPGELFF.

The chain is built from TRBV25-1 and TRBJ2-7; no clear D. Germline loops: CDR1 MGHDK, CDR2 SYGVNS. The CDR3 loop spans 12 amino acids. The V and J ends lost 0 bases and 5 bases respectively, with 5 bases between them. The CDR3 DNA sequence: TGTGCCAGCAGTGAATATCCCAACGAGCAGTACTTC. Translated: CASSEYPNEQYF.

This clonotype showed up just a few times. The chain is built from TRBV7-8 and TRBJ2-7, with 7 bases that match TRBD1. Trimming took 7 bases from V and 2 from J; bases not matched to a gene: 11. The CDR3 is 15 residues long. Germline V gene sequence: CDR1 SGHVS, CDR2 FQNEAQ. The CDR3 sequence is CASTKSGTATYEQYF. CDR3 bases: TGTGCCAGCACCAAATCCGGGACAGCGACCTACGAGCAGTACTTC. Full variable domain (remainder filled in from reference TRBV7-8 and TRBJ2-7): GAGVSQSPRYKVAKRGQDVALRCDPISGHVSLFWYQQALGQGPEFLTYFQNEAQLDKSGLPSDRFFAERPEGSVSTLKIQRTQQEDSAVYLCASTKSGTATYEQYFGPGTRLTVT.

This clonotype was observed a handful of times. The V gene is TRBV6-6, the J gene TRBJ2-2; no reliable D call. V was trimmed by 5 bases and J by 6 bases, leaving 13 bases between them. The CDR3 has 14 residues. The V gene's germline CDR1 is MNHNY and CDR2 SVGAGI (reference sequence). The CDR3 region is CASSDHPIPGELFF. In nucleotides, the CDR3 is TGTGCCAGCAGTGACCATCCTATCCCCGGGGAGCTGTTTTTT.

This clonotype came up a few times. The genes are TRBV11-2 and TRBJ2-7; weak D call: TRBD2 (7 bases). Between the trimmed V and J ends, which lost 4 bases and 4 bases, there was a span of 26 bases. CDR3 length: 18 amino acids. CDR1 and CDR2 (germline): SGHAT, FQNNGV. CDR3 bases: TGTGCCAGCAGCTCTAGGGGGAGGGGCCGACTCTCAGAGTACGAGCAGTACTTC. Protein sequence: CASSSRGRGRLSEYEQYF.

The table lists this clonotype with a few counts. The CDR3 region has the DNA TGTGCCAGCAGCGCCACCGGGGAGCTGTTTTTT. Protein: CASSATGELFF. The chain has TRBV7-2 and TRBJ2-2, with unresolved D. V shed 5 bases and J shed 4 bases, with 2 bases lying between them. Germline assignment: CDR1 SGHTA and CDR2 FQGNSA. The CDR3 length is 11 residues.

At least ten counts were recorded for this clonotype. This rearrangement joins TRBV5-1 to TRBJ2-1; 9 nucleotides match TRBD2. V lost 0 bases, J lost 8 bases, and 6 bases stayed unmatched. Germline V gene lookup returns CDR1 SGHRS and CDR2 YFSETQ. This CDR3 is built from 15 residues. The DNA for the CDR3 is TGCGCCAGCAGCTTGGAGGTAGCGGGAGTGGATGAGCAGTTCTTC. Translation: CASSLEVAGVDEQFF.